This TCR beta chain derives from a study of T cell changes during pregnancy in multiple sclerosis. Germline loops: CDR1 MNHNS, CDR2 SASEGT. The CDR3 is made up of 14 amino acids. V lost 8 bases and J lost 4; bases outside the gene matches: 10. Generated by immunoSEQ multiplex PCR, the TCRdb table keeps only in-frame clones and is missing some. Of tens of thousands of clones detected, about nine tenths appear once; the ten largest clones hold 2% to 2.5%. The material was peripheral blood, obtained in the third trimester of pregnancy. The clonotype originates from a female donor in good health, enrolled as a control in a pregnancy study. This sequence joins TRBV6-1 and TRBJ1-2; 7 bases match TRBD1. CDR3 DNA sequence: TGTGCCAGCGGGACAGTACTAGGTAGCTATGGCTACACCTTC. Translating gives CASGTVLGSYGYTF.